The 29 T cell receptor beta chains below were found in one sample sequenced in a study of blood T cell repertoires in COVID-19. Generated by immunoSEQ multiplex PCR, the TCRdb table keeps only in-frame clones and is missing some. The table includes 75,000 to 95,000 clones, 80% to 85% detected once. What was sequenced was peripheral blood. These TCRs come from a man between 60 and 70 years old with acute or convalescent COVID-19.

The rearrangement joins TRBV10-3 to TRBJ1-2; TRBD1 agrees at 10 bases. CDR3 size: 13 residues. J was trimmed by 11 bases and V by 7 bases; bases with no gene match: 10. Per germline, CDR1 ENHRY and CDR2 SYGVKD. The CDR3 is CAITGTGEGEYTF. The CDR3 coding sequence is TGTGCCATCACTGGGACAGGGGAAGGCGAATACACCTTC.

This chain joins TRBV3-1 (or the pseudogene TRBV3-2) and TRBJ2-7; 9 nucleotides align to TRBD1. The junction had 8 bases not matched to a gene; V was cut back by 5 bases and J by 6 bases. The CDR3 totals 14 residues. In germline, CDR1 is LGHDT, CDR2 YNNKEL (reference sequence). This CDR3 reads CASSFRTGEGEQYF. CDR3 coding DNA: TGTGCCAGCAGCTTCCGGACAGGGGAGGGCGAGCAGTACTTC.

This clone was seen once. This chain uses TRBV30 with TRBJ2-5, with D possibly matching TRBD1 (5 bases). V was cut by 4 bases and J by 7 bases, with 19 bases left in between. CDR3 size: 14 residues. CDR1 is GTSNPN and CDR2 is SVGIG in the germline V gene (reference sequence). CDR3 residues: CAWIGQGILGTQYF. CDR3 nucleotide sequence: TGTGCCTGGATAGGGCAGGGTATATTGGGGACCCAGTACTTC.

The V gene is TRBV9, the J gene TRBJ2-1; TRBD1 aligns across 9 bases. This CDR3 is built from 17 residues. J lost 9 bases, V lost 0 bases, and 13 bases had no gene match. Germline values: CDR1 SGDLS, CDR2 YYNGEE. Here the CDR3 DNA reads TGTGCCAGCAGCGTAGGGGCCGGATGGGACAGGGAGGGTGAGCAGTTCTTC. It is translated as CASSVGAGWDREGEQFF.

The CDR3 DNA reads TGTGCCAGCAGCCTTGTAGCGGGGGGGTTCTACGAGCAGTACTTC. Amino acids: CASSLVAGGFYEQYF. V gene TRBV27 combines with J gene TRBJ2-7; 11 bases match TRBD2. Germline-derived CDR1 and CDR2 are MNHEY and SMNVEV (reference sequence). The CDR3 runs 15 residues. The V segment lost 6 bases and the J segment 3 bases; nucleotides outside the gene matches: 7.

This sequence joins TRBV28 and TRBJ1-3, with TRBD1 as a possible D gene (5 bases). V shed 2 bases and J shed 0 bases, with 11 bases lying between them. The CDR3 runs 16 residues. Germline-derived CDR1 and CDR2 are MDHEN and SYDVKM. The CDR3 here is CASSLLRVFSGNTIYF. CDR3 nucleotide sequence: TGTGCCAGCAGTTTACTCAGGGTATTCTCTGGAAACACCATATATTTT.

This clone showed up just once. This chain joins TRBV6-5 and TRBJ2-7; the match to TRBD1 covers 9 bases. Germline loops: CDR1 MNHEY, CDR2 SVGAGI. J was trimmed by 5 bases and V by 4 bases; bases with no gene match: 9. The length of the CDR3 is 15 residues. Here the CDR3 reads CASSSRGQGNDEQYF. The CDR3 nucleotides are TGTGCCAGCAGTTCCCGGGGACAGGGAAACGACGAGCAGTACTTC.

The CDR3 bases are TGTGCCAGTAGTCCTGGCGGATTGAACACCGGGGAGCTGTTTTTT. Its protein product is CASSPGGLNTGELFF. The chain joins TRBV19 to TRBJ2-2; unclear D gene. V shed 5 bases and J shed 1 base, with 11 bases lying between them. The CDR3 length is 15 residues. Germline CDR1 is LNHDA and CDR2 is SQIVND (reference sequence).

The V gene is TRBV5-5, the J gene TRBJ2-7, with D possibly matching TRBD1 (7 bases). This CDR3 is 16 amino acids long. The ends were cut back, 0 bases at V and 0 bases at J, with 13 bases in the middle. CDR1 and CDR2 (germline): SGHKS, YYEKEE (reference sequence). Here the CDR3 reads CASSLGGTVFSYEQYF. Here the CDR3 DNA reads TGTGCCAGCAGCTTGGGCGGGACAGTGTTCTCCTACGAGCAGTACTTC. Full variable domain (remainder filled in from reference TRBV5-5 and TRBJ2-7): DAGVTQSPTHLIKTRGQQVTLRCSPISGHKSVSWYQQVLGQGPQFIFQYYEKEERGRGNFPDRFSARQFPNYSSELNVNALLLGDSALYLCASSLGGTVFSYEQYFGPGTRLTVT.

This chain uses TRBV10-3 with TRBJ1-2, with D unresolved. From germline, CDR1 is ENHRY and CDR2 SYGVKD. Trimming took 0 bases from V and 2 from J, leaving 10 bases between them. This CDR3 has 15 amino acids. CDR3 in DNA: TGTGCCATCAGTGAGTCAAGAGGCGAAAACTATGGCTACACCTTC. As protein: CAISESRGENYGYTF.

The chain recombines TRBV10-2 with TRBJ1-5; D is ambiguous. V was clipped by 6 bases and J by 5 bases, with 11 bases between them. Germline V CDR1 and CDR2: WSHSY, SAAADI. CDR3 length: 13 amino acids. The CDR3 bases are TGCGCCAGCAGCGGAGGGCAGGATCAGCCCCAGCATTTT. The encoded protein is CASSGGQDQPQHF.

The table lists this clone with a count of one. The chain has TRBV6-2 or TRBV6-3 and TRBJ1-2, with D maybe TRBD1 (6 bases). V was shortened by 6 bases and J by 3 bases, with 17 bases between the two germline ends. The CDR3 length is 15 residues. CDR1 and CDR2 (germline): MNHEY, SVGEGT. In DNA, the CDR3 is TGTGCCAGCAGCCCAGAAGGACAGCATTACTATGGCTACACCTTC. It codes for CASSPEGQHYYGYTF.

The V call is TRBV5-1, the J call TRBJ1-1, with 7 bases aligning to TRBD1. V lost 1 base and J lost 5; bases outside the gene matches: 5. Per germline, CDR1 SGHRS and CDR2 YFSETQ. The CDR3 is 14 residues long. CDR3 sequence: CASSLPTGSTEAFF. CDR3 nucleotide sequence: TGCGCCAGCAGCTTGCCGACAGGGTCGACTGAAGCTTTCTTT.

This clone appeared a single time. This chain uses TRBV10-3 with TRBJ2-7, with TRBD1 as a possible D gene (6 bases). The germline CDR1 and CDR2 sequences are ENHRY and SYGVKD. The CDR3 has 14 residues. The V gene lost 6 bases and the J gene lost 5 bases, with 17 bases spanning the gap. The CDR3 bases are TGTGCCATCAGAGAACGGACAGAAGGCCACGAGCAGTACTTC. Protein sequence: CAIRERTEGHEQYF.

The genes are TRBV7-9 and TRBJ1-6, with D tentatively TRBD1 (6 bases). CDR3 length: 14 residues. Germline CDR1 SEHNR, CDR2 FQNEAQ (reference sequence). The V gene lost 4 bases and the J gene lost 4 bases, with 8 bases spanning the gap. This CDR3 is CASSSGQYNSPLHF. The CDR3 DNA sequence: TGTGCCAGCAGCTCTGGACAGTATAATTCACCCCTCCACTTT.

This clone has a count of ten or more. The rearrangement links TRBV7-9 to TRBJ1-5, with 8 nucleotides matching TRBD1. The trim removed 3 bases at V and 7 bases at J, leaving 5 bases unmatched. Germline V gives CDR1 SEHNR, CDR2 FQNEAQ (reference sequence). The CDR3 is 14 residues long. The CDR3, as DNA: TGTGCCAGCAGCTTGGACAGGGCGGCACAGCCCCAGCATTTT. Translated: CASSLDRAAQPQHF.

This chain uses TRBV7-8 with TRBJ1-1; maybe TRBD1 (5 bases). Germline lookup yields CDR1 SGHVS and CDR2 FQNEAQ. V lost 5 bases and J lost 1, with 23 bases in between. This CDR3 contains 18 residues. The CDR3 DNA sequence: TGTGCCAGCAGCCAACTTATCAAAACCGGGACTGAGAACACTGAAGCTTTCTTT. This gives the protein CASSQLIKTGTENTEAFF.

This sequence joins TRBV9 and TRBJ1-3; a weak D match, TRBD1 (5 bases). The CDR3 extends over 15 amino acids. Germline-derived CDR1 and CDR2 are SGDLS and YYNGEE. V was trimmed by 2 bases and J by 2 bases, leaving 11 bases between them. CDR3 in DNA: TGTGCCAGCAGCGTGAACAGGCAAACTGGAAACACCATATATTTT. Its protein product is CASSVNRQTGNTIYF.

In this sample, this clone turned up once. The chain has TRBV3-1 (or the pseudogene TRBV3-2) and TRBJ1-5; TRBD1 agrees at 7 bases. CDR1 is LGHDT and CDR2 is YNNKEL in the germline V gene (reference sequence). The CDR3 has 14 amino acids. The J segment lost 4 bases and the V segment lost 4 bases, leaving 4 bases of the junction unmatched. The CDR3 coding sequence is TGTGCCAGCAGCCCCGGACAGGTTAATCAGCCCCAGCATTTT. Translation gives CASSPGQVNQPQHF.

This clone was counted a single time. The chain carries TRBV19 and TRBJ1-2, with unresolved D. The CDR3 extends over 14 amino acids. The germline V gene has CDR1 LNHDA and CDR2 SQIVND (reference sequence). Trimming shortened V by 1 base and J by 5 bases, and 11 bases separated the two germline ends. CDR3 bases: TGTGCCAGTAGTATAGGAGGGAATCTTTATGGCTACACCTTC. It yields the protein CASSIGGNLYGYTF.

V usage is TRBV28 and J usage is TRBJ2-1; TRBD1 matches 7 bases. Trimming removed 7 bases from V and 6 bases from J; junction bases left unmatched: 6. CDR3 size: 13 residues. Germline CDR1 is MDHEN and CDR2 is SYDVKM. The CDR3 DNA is TGTGCCAGCACCGCTGGGGACAGCAATGAGCAGTTCTTC. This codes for CASTAGDSNEQFF.

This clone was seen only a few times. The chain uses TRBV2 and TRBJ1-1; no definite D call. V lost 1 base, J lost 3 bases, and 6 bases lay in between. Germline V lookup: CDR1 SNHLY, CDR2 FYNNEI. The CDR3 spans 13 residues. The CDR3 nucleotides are TGTGCCAGCAGTGAAGGGGAGGACACTGAAGCTTTCTTT. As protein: CASSEGEDTEAFF.

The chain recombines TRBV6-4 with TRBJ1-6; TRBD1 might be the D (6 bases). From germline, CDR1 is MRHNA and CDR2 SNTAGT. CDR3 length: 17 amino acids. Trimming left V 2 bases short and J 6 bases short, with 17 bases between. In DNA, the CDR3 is TGTGCCAGCAGTGACCCTATCGCAGGGGAACCTAATTCACCCCTCCACTTT. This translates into CASSDPIAGEPNSPLHF.

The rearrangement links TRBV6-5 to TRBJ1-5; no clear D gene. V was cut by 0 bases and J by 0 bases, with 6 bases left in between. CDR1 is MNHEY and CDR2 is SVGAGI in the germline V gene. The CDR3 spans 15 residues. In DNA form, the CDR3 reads TGTGCCAGCAGTTACTCGAGAAATAGCAATCAGCCCCAGCATTTT. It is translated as CASSYSRNSNQPQHF.

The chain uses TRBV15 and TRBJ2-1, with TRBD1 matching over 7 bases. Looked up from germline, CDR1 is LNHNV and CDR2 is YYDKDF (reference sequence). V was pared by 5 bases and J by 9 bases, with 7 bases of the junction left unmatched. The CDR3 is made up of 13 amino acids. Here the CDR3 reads CATSEQGESEQFF. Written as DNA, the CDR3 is TGTGCCACCAGCGAGCAGGGGGAGAGTGAGCAGTTCTTC.

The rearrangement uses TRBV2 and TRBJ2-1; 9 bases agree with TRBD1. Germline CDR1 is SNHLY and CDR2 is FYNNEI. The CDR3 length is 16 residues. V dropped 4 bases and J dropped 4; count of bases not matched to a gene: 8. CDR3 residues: CASSGPGTGPYNEQFF. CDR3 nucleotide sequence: TGTGCCAGCAGTGGACCCGGGACAGGGCCTTACAATGAGCAGTTCTTC. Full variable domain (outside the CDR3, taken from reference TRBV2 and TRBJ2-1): EPEVTQTPSHQVTQMGQEVILRCVPISNHLYFYWYRQILGQKVEFLVSFYNNEISEKSEIFDDQFSVERPDGSNFTLKIRSTKLEDSAMYFCASSGPGTGPYNEQFFGPGTRLTVL.

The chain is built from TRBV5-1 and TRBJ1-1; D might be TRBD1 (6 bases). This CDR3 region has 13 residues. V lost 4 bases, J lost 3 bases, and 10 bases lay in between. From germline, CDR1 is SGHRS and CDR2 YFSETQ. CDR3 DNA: TGCGCCAGCAGCAGGTCAGGGGACACTGAAGCTTTCTTT. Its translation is CASSRSGDTEAFF.

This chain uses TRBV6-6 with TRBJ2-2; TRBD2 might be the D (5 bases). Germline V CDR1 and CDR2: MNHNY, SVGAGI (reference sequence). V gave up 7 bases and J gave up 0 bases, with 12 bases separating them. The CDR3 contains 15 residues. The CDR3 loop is CASTGDGTNTGELFF. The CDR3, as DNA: TGTGCCAGCACCGGAGACGGGACGAACACCGGGGAGCTGTTTTTT.

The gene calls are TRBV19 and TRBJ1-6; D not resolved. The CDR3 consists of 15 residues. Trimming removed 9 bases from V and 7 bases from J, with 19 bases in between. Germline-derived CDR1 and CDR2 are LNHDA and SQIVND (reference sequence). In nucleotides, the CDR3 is TGTGCCAGCCGTGGACGGACTCTAGGGAATTCACCCCTCCACTTT. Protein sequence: CASRGRTLGNSPLHF.